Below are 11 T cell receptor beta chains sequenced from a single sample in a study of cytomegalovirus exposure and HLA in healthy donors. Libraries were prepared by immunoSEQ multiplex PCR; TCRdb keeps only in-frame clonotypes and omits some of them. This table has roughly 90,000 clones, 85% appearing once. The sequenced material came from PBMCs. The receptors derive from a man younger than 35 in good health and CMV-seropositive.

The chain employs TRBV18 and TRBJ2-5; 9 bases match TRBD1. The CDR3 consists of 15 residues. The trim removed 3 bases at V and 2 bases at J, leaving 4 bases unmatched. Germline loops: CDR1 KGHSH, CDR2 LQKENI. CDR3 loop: CASSPRTGVQETQYF. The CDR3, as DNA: TGTGCCAGCTCACCTCGGACAGGGGTGCAAGAGACCCAGTACTTC. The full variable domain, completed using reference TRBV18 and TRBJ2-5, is NAGVMQNPRHLVRRRGQEARLRCSPMKGHSHVYWYRQLPEEGLKFMVYLQKENIIDESGMPKERFSAEFPKEGPSILRIQQVVRGDSAAYFCASSPRTGVQETQYFGPGTRLLVL.

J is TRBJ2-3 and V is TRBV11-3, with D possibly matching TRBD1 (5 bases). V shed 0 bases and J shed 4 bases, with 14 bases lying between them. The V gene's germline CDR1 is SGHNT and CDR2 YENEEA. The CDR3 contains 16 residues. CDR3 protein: CASSLDSQGQSDTQYF. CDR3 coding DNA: TGTGCCAGCAGCTTAGATAGCCAGGGTCAGTCAGATACGCAGTATTTT.

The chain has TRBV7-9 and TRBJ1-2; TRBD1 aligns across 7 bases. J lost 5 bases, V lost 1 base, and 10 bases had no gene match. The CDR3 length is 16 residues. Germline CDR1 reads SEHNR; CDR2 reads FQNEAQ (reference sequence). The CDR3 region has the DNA TGTGCCAGCAGCTTAGGTTCAGAGGGGGCTTTATATGGCTACACCTTC. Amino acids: CASSLGSEGALYGYTF.

CDR3 bases: TGCGCCAGCAGACTCCCGGGACAGGACCAGTATTTT. Its protein product is CASRLPGQDQYF. J is TRBJ2-3 and V is TRBV5-1; 8 nucleotides agree with TRBD1. This CDR3 comprises 12 residues. With V trimmed by 5 bases and J by 12 bases, 8 bases remained unmatched. Germline V gene sequence: CDR1 SGHRS, CDR2 YFSETQ.

CDR3 residues: CASSLTDYSVGQFF. CDR3 DNA: TGTGCCAGCAGCCTAACTGACTACTCCGTCGGGCAGTTCTTC. The rearrangement uses TRBV7-9 and TRBJ2-1; maybe TRBD2 (5 bases). The CDR3 length is 14 residues. Per germline, CDR1 SEHNR and CDR2 FQNEAQ (reference sequence). Trimming left V 5 bases short and J 12 bases short, with 20 bases between.

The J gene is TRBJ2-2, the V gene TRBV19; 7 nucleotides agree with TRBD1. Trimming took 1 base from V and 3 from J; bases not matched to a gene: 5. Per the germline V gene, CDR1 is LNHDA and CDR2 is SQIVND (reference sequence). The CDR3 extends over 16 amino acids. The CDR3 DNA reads TGTGCCAGTAGTATAGCACACAGGGGTCACACCGGGGAGCTGTTTTTT. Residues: CASSIAHRGHTGELFF.

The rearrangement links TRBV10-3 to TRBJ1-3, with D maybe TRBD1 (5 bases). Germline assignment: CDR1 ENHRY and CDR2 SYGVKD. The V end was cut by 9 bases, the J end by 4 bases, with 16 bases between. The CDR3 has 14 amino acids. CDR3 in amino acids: CAMSQGNGGNTIYF. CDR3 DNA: TGTGCCATGAGTCAGGGAAATGGCGGAAACACCATATATTTT.

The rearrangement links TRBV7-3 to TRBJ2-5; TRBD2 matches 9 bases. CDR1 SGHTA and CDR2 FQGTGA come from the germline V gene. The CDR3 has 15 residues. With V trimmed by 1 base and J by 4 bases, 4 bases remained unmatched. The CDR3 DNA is TGTGCCAGCAGCTTAAATGGCGGGAGGGCAGAGACCCAGTACTTC. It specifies CASSLNGGRAETQYF.

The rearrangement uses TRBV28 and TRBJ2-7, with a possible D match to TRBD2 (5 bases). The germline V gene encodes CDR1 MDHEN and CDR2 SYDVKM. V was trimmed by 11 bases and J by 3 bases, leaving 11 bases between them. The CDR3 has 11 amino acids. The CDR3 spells CASFGVYEQYF. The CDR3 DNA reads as TGTGCCTCCTTCGGGGTCTACGAGCAGTACTTC.

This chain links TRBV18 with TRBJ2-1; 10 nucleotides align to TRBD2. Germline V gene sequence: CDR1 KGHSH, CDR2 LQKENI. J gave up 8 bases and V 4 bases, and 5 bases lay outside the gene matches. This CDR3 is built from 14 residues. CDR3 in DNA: TGTGCCAGCTCACGGGGACTAGCGCGTGATGAGCAGTTCTTC. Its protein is CASSRGLARDEQFF.

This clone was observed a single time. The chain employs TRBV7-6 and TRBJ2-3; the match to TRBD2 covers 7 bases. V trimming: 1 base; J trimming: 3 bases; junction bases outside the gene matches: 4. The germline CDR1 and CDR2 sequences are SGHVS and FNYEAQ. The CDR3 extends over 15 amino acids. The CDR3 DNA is TGTGCCAGCAGCTTAGTGGGAGGGCCAACAGATACGCAGTATTTT. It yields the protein CASSLVGGPTDTQYF.